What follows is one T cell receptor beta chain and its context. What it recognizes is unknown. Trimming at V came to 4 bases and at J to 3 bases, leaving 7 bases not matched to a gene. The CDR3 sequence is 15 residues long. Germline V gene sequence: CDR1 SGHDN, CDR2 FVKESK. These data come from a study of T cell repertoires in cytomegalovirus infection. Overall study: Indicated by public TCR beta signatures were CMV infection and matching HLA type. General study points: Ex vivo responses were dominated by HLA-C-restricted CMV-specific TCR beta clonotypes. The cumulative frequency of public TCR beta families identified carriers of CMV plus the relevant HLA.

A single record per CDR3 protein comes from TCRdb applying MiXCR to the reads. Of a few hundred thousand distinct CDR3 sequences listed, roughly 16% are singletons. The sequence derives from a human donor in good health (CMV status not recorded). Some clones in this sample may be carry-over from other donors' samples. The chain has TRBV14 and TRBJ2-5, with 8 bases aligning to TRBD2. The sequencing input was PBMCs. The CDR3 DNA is TGTGCCAGCAGCCTCCGGGTTAGCGGGGAAGAGACCCAGTACTTC. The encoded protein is CASSLRVSGEETQYF.